These 15 T cell receptor beta chains were sequenced from one sample in a study of blood T cell repertoires in COVID-19. Sequencing was performed with immunoSEQ multiplex PCR; in TCRdb, only in-frame clones are kept and a portion is missing. The sample consists of over 100,000 clones, approximately 85% of them appearing once. Input material: peripheral blood. These receptors all come from a man aged 80 or over with acute or convalescent COVID-19.

DNA for the CDR3: TGTGCCTCCACCGGCCGGGGACAGGTATACTATGGCTACACCTTC. It specifies CASTGRGQVYYGYTF. This rearrangement joins TRBV30 to TRBJ1-2; 8 positions agree with TRBD1. Looked up from germline, CDR1 is GTSNPN and CDR2 is SVGIG (reference sequence). V lost 7 bases and J lost 3; bases outside the gene matches: 13. There are 15 residues in the CDR3.

This clone occurred a few times. V gene TRBV28 combines with J gene TRBJ1-2; a weak D match, TRBD1 (5 bases). V was cut by 6 bases and J by 3 bases, with 11 bases left in between. CDR3 length: 13 amino acids. Germline CDR1 is MDHEN and CDR2 is SYDVKM. For the CDR3, the DNA is TGTGCCAGCAGGCTTCCAGGGTACTATGGCTACACCTTC. It yields the protein CASRLPGYYGYTF.

CDR3 residues: CASSRGSEGEAFF. In DNA, the CDR3 is TGTGCCAGCTCTCGAGGGAGTGAGGGTGAAGCTTTCTTT. The V and J genes are TRBV18 and TRBJ1-1; D uncertain. The CDR3 runs 13 residues. CDR1 and CDR2 from the germline V gene are KGHSH and LQKENI. The germline V and J ends were trimmed by 6 bases and 7 bases, with 15 bases remaining between them.

The chain joins TRBV7-2 to TRBJ1-1; D call uncertain. The CDR3 has 14 residues. The germline CDR1 and CDR2 sequences are SGHTA and FQGNSA. Deletions cut 0 bases from V and 0 bases from J, with 5 bases between. The CDR3 reads CASSLANLNTEAFF. As DNA, the CDR3 is TGTGCCAGCAGCTTAGCAAACTTGAACACTGAAGCTTTCTTT. Full variable domain (outside the CDR3, taken from reference TRBV7-2 and TRBJ1-1): GAGVSQSPSNKVTEKGKDVELRCDPISGHTALYWYRQSLGQGLEFLIYFQGNSAPDKSGLPSDRFSAERTGGSVSTLTIQRTQQEDSAVYLCASSLANLNTEAFFGQGTRLTVV.

The rearrangement joins TRBV20-1 to TRBJ1-1; D ambiguous. Trimming removed 4 bases from V and 4 bases from J, with 7 bases in between. Germline V gene lookup returns CDR1 DFQATT and CDR2 SNEGSKA (reference sequence). This CDR3 has 11 residues. The CDR3, as DNA: TGCAGTGCTACCGAGGGCACTGAAGCTTTCTTT. Amino acid sequence: CSATEGTEAFF.

This clone was seen a handful of times. The chain has TRBV5-1 and TRBJ2-1; 10 bases are a match to TRBD1. Germline V gives CDR1 SGHRS, CDR2 YFSETQ. CDR3 length: 15 amino acids. The ends lost 3 bases at V and 6 bases at J; junction bases unmatched: 6. The CDR3 loop reads CASSWGQGIINEQFF. Written as DNA, the CDR3 is TGCGCCAGCAGCTGGGGACAGGGGATCATCAATGAGCAGTTCTTC.

This chain links TRBV5-1 with TRBJ1-5; D call uncertain. The CDR3 loop spans 15 amino acids. Per the germline V gene, CDR1 is SGHRS and CDR2 is YFSETQ. The V end was cut by 1 base, the J end by 4 bases, with 12 bases between. CDR3 DNA sequence: TGCGCCAGCAGCTTGTCCGGGATGGCAAATCAGCCCCAGCATTTT. Protein: CASSLSGMANQPQHF.

V usage is TRBV5-1 and J usage is TRBJ2-3; 11 nucleotides match TRBD2. J was trimmed by 1 base and V by 0 bases; bases with no gene match: 4. Germline-derived CDR1 and CDR2 are SGHRS and YFSETQ. This CDR3 spans 17 amino acids. CDR3 DNA sequence: TGCGCCAGCAGCTTGGGTGTGACTAGCGGGGGCACAGATACGCAGTATTTT. This codes for CASSLGVTSGGTDTQYF.

The chain joins TRBV3-1 (or the pseudogene TRBV3-2) to TRBJ1-1, with a possible D match to TRBD1 (5 bases). Trimming cost V 1 base and J 10 bases, with 10 bases left between them. The germline V gene encodes CDR1 LGHDT and CDR2 YNNKEL (reference sequence). The CDR3 length is 12 residues. The CDR3 loop is CASSQAGQGAFF. Written as DNA, the CDR3 is TGTGCCAGCAGCCAAGCCGGGCAGGGAGCTTTCTTT.

This clone has just one count. The chain carries TRBV19 and TRBJ2-3; TRBD1 matches at 8 bases. Trimming cost V 7 bases and J 3 bases; bases outside gene matches: 9. Per the germline V gene, CDR1 is LNHDA and CDR2 is SQIVND (reference sequence). The CDR3 consists of 15 residues. Here the CDR3 DNA reads TGTGCCAGTAACAGGGGGTCTCTTCAAACAGATACGCAGTATTTT. The encoded protein is CASNRGSLQTDTQYF.

The genes are TRBV7-8 and TRBJ1-1; 9 bases are shared with TRBD1. Trimming removed 3 bases from V and 8 bases from J; junction bases left unmatched: 4. CDR1 SGHVS and CDR2 FQNEAQ come from the germline V gene. This CDR3 comprises 13 residues. In DNA form, the CDR3 reads TGTGCCAGCAGCTTCAACAGGGGGCGCGAAGCTTTCTTT. It encodes CASSFNRGREAFF.

The gene calls are TRBV15 and TRBJ2-5; D may be TRBD1 (6 bases). The V gene lost 1 base and the J gene lost 5 bases, with 20 bases spanning the gap. This CDR3 comprises 17 residues. Germline CDR1 reads LNHNV; CDR2 reads YYDKDF (reference sequence). Here the CDR3 DNA reads TGTGCCACCAGCAGAGCCCCAACAGGGAAGGGGTTGGAGACCCAGTACTTC. Translation: CATSRAPTGKGLETQYF.

The chain is built from TRBV6-1 and TRBJ1-3; the D gene is possibly TRBD1 (6 bases). Germline V gene data show CDR1 as MNHNS and CDR2 as SASEGT. There are 13 residues in the CDR3. Trimming shortened V by 3 bases and J by 5 bases, and 8 bases separated the two germline ends. CDR3 loop: CASSDTGRNTIYF. Written as DNA, the CDR3 is TGTGCCAGCAGTGATACAGGGCGAAACACCATATATTTT.

This clone was counted a single time. The gene calls are TRBV15 and TRBJ2-1; 9 bases agree with TRBD1. The CDR3 loop spans 21 amino acids. V trimming: 1 base; J trimming: 0 bases; junction bases outside the gene matches: 16. From germline, CDR1 is LNHNV and CDR2 YYDKDF (reference sequence). The CDR3 DNA reads TGTGCCACCAGCAGAGGACCCGCCGGGACAGGGCCTTTTAGCTCCTACAATGAGCAGTTCTTC. Translation gives CATSRGPAGTGPFSSYNEQFF. Supplemented by reference TRBV15 and TRBJ2-1, the full variable domain reads DAMVIQNPRYQVTQFGKPVTLSCSQTLNHNVMYWYQQKSSQAPKLLFHYYDKDFNNEADTPDNFQSRRPNTSFCFLDIRSPGLGDTAMYLCATSRGPAGTGPFSSYNEQFFGPGTRLTVL.

The rearrangement links TRBV9 to TRBJ1-1; D is perhaps TRBD1 (6 bases). V lost 6 bases and J 5 bases, leaving 17 bases between the germline ends. The CDR3 has 14 amino acids. Per germline, CDR1 SGDLS and CDR2 YYNGEE. CDR3 region: CASTAMGGATEAFF. In nucleotides, the CDR3 is TGTGCCAGCACCGCCATGGGGGGGGCGACTGAAGCTTTCTTT.